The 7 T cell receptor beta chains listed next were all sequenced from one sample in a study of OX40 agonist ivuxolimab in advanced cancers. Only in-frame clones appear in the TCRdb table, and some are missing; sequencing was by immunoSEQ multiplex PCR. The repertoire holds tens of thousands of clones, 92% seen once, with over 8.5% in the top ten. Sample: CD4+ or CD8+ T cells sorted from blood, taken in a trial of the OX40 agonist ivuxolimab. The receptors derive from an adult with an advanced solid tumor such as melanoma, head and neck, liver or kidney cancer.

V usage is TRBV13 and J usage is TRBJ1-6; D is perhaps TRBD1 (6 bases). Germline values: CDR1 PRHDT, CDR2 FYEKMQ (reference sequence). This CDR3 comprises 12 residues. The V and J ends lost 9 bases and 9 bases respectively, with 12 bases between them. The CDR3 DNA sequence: TGTGCCAGTCAGGGGCGGGGTTCACCCCTCCACTTT. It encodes CASQGRGSPLHF.

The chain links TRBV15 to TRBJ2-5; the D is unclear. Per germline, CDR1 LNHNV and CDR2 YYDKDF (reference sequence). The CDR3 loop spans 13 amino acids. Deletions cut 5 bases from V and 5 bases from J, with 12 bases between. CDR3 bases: TGTGCCACCAGCCCTGACACACCGGAGACCCAGTACTTC. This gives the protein CATSPDTPETQYF.

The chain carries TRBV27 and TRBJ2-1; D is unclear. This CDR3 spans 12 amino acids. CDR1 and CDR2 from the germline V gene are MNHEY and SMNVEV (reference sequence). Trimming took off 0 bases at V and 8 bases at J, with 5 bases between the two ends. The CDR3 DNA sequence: TGTGCCAGCAGTTTATCGGTGGATGAGCAGTTCTTC. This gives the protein CASSLSVDEQFF.

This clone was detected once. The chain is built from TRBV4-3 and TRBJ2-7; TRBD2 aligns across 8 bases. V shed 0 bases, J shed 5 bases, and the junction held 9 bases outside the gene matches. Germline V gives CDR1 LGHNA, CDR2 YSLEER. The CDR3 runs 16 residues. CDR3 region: CASSQDWGGGSDEQYF. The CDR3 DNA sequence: TGCGCCAGCAGCCAAGATTGGGGCGGGGGGTCGGACGAGCAGTACTTC.

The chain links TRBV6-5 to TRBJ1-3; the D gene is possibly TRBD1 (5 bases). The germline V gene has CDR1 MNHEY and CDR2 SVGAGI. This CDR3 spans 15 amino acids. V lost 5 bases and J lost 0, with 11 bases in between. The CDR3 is CASSIQGFSGNTIYF. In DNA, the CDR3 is TGTGCCAGCAGTATTCAGGGATTCTCTGGAAACACCATATATTTT.

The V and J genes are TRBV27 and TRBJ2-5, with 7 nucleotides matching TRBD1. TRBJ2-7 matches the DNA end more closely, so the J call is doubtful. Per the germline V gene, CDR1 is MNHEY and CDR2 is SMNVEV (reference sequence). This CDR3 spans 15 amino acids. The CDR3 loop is CASSINRGMFHEQYF. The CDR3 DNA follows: TGTGCCAGTAGTATCAACAGGGGAATGTTCCACGAGCAGTACTTC.

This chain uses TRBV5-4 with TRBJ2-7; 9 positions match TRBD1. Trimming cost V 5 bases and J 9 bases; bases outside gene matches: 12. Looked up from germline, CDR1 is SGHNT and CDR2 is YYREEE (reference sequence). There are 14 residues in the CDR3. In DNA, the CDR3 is TGTGCCAGCAGTGGCGGGGACAGGGAGAAAGGGCAGTACTTC. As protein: CASSGGDREKGQYF.